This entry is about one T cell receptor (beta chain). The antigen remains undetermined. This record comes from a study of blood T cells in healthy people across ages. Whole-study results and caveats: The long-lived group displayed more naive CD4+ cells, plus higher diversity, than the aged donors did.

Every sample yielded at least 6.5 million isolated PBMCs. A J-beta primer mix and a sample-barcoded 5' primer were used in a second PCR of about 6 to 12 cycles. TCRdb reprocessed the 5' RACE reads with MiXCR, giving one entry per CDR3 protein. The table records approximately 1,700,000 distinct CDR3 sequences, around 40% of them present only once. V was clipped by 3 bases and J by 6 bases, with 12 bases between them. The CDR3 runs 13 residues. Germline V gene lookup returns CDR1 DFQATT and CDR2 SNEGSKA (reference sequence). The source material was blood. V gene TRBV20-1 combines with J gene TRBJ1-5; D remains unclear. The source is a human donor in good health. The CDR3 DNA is TGCAGTGCTAGGATAATGGGCTCTCAGCCCCAGCATTTT. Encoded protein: CSARIMGSQPQHF.